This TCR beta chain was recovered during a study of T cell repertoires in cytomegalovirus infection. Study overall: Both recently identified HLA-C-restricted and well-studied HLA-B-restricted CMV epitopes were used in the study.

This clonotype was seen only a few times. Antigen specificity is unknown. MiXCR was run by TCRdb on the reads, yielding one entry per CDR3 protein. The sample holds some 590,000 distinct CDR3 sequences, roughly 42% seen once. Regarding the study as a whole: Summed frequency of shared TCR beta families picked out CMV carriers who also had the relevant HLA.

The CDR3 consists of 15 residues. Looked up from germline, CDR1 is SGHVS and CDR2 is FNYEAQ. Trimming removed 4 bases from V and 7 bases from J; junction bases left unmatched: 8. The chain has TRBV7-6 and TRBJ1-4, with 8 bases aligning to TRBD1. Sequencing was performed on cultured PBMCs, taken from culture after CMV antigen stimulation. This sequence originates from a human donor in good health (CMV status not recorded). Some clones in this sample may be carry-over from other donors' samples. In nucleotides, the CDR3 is TGTGCCAGCAGCTACCCAGGGGGCTTGGGTGAAAAACTGTTTTTT. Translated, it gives CASSYPGGLGEKLFF.